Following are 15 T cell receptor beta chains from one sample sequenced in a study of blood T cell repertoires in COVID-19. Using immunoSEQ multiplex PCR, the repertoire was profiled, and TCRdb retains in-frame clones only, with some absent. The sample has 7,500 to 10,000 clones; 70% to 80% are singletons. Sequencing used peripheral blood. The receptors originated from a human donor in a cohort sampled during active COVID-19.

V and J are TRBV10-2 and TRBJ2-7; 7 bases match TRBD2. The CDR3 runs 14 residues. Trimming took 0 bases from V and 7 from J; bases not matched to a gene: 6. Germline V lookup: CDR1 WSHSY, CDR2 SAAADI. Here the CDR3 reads CASSESTRGGEQYF. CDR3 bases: TGCGCCAGCAGTGAGTCGACTCGGGGAGGGGAGCAGTACTTC.

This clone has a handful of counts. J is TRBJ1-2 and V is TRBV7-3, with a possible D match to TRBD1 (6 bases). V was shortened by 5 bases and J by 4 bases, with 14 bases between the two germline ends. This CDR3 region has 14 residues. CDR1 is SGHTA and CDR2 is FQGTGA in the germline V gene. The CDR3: CASSPTGLGYGYTF. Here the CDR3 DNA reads TGTGCCAGCAGCCCTACAGGGCTGGGCTATGGCTACACCTTC.

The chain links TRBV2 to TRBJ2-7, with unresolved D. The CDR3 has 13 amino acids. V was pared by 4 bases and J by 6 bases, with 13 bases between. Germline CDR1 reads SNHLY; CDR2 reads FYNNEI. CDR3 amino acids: CASSAYAASEQYF. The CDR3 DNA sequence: TGTGCCAGCAGTGCCTACGCGGCATCCGAGCAGTACTTC.

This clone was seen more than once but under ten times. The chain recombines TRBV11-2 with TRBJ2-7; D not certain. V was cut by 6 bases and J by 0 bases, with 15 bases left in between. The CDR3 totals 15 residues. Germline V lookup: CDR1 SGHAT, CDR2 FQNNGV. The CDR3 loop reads CASSGQASSSYEQYF. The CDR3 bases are TGTGCCAGCAGTGGGCAGGCGTCGAGCTCCTACGAGCAGTACTTC.

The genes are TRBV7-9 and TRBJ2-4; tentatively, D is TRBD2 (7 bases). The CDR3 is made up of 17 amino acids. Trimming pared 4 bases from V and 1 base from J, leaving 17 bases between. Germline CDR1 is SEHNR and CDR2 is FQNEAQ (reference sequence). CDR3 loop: CASSYPGGRGAKNIQYF. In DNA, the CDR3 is TGTGCCAGCAGCTACCCCGGGGGGCGAGGGGCCAAAAACATTCAGTACTTC.

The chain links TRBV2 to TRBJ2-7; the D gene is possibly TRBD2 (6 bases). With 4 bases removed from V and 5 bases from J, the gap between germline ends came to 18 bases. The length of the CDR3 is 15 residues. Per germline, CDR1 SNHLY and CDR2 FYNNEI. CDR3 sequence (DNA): TGTGCCAGCAGTGGGACTGGAGGGCGCGCCCACGAGCAGTACTTC. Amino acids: CASSGTGGRAHEQYF.

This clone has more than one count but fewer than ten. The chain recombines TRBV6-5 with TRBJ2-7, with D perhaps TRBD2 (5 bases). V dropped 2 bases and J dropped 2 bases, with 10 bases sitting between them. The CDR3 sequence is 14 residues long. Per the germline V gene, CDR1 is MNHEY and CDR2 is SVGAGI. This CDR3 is CASSYSRGTYEQYF. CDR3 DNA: TGTGCCAGCAGTTACAGCCGGGGTACCTACGAGCAGTACTTC.

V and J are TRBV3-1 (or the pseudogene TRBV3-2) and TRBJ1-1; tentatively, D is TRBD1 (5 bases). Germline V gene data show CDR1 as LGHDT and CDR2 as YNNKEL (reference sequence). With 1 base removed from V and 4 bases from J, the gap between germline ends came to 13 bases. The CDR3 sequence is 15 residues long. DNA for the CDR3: TGTGCCAGCAGCCAAGCGCTGGGAAGGGGCACTGAAGCTTTCTTT. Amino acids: CASSQALGRGTEAFF.

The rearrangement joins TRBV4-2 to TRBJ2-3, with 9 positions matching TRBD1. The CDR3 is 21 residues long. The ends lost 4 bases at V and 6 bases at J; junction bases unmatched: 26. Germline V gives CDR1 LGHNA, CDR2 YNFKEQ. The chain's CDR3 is CASSPGFKDRGSTNGADTQYF. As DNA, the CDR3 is TGTGCCAGCAGCCCAGGTTTTAAGGACAGGGGCTCTACCAATGGGGCCGATACGCAGTATTTT.

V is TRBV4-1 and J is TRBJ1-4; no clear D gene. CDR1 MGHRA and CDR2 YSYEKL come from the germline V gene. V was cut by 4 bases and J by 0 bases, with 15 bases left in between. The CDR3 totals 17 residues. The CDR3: CASSPGGQPSTNEKLFF. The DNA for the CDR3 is TGCGCCAGCAGCCCGGGTGGCCAGCCCTCAACTAATGAAAAACTGTTTTTT.

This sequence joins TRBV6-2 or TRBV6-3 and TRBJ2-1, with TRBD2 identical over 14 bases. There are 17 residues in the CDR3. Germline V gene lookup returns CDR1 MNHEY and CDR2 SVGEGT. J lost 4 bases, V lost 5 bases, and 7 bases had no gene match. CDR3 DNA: TGTGCCAGCAGTCGCCGGGGACTAGCGGGGGCGTACAATGAGCAGTTCTTC. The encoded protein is CASSRRGLAGAYNEQFF.

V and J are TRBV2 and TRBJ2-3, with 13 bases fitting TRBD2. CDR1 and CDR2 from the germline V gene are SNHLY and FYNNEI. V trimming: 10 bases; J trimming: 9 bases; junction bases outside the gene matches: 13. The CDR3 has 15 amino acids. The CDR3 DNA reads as TGTGCCACCTCCAGGACTAGCGGGGGCCTCGGGACGCAGTATTTT. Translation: CATSRTSGGLGTQYF.

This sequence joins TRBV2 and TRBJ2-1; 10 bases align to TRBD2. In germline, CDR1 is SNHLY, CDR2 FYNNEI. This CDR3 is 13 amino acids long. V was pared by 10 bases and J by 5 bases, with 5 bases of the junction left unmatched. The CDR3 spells CATRTSGNNEQFF. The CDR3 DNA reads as TGTGCCACCCGGACTAGCGGAAACAATGAGCAGTTCTTC. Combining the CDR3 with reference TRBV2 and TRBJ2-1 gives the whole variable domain EPEVTQTPSHQVTQMGQEVILRCVPISNHLYFYWYRQILGQKVEFLVSFYNNEISEKSEIFDDQFSVERPDGSNFTLKIRSTKLEDSAMYFCATRTSGNNEQFFGPGTRLTVL.

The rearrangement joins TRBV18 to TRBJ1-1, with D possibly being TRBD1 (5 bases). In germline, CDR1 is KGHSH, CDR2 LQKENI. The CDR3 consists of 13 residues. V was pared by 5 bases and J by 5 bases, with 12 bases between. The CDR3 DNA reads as TGTGCCAGCTCAACTCAGGGTCTTACTGAAGCTTTCTTT. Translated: CASSTQGLTEAFF.

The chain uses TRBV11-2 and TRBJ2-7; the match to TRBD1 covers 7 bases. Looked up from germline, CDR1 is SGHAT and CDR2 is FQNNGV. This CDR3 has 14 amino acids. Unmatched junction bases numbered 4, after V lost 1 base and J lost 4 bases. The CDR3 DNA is TGTGCCAGCAGCTTAGTGGGACAGTCATACGAGCAGTACTTC. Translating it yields CASSLVGQSYEQYF.